This TCR beta chain appears in the sequencing data of a study of shared clonotypes between healthy human individuals. A deep-level run was used for the assay. Profiling relied on immunoSEQ multiplex PCR, and the TCRdb table lists in-frame clones only, not all of them. The table has 1.4 million to 1.5 million clones, approximately 96% seen once. The sequenced sample was naive CD4+ T cells sorted from blood. Indicated subset: CD45RA+ positively selected. The clonotype comes from a man aged 25 to 40 in good health.

The CDR3 here is CAISEALAVSSYEQYF. CDR3 nucleotide sequence: TGTGCCATCAGTGAAGCCCTAGCGGTAAGCTCCTACGAGCAGTACTTC. V and J are TRBV10-3 and TRBJ2-7, with 7 bases aligning to TRBD2. Germline loops: CDR1 ENHRY, CDR2 SYGVKD. V lost 3 bases, J lost 0 bases, and 8 bases stayed unmatched. The CDR3 totals 16 residues.